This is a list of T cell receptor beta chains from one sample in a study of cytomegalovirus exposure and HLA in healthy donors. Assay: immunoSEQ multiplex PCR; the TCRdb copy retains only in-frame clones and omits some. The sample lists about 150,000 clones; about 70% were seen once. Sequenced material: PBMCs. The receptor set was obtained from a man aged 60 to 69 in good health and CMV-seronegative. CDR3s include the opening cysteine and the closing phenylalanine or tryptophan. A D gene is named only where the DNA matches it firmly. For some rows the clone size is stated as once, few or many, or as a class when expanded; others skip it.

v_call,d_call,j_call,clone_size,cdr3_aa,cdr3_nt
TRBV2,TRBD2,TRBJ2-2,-,CASQGLPNTGELFF,TGTGCCAGCCAGGGACTACCAAACACCGGGGAGCTGTTTTTT
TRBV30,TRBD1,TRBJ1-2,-,CAWTHFDRGFGYTF,TGTGCCTGGACTCATTTTGACAGGGGGTTTGGCTACACCTTC
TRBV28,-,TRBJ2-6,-,CASTLTASSGANVLTF,TGTGCCAGCACCCTTACCGCCAGCTCTGGGGCCAACGTCCTGACTTTC
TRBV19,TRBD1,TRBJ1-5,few,CASRTGTGGLQPQHF,TGTGCCAGTAGGACCGGGACAGGGGGATTACAGCCCCAGCATTTT
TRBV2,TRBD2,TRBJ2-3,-,CASSGGGAGNWVPDTQYF,TGTGCCAGCAGCGGGGGGGGAGCTGGGAATTGGGTGCCAGATACGCAGTATTTT
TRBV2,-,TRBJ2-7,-,CASLAGVPDEQYF,TGTGCCAGCTTGGCAGGGGTACCGGACGAGCAGTACTTC
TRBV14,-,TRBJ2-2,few,CASSQTLQLYTGELFF,TGTGCCAGCAGCCAAACCCTGCAACTTTACACCGGGGAGCTGTTTTTT
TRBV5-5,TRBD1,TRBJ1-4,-,CASSSGDSREKLFF,TGTGCCAGCAGCTCCGGGGACAGCCGTGAAAAACTGTTTTTT
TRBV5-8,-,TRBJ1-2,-,CASRQTVNYGYTF,TGTGCCAGCAGGCAGACAGTGAACTATGGCTACACCTTC
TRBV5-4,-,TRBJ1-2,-,CASRGRVYGYTF,TGTGCCAGCAGGGGCAGGGTCTATGGCTACACCTTC